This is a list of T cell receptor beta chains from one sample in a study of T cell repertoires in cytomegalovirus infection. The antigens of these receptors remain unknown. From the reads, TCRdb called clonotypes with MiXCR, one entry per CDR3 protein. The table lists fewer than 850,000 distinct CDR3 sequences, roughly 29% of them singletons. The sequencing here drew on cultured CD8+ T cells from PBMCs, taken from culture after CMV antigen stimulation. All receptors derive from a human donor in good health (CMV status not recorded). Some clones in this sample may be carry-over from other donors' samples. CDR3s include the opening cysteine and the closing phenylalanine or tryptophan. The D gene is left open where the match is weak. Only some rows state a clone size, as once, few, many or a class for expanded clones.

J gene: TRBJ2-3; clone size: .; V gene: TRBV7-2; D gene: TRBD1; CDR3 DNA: TGTGCCAGCAGCCCCGCGAGGGGGCCTGGCACAGATACGCAGTATTTT; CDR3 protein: CASSPARGPGTDTQYF
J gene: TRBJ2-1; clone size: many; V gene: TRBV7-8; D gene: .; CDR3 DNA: TGTGCCAGCAGCTTCTATCGGGGGGCGCACAATGAGCAGTTCTTC; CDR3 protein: CASSFYRGAHNEQFF
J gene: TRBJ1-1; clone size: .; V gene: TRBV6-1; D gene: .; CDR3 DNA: TGTGCCAGCAGTTCCACGGGACCGGCTCAGCCTGAAGCTTTCTTT; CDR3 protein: CASSSTGPAQPEAFF
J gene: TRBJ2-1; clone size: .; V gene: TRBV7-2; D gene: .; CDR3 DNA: TGTGCCAGCAGCTTAGAGGCAGTGCAGGATGAGCAGTTCTTC; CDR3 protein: CASSLEAVQDEQFF
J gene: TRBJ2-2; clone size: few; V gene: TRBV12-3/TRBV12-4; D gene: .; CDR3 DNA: TGTGCCATGAGAGGGGGTGGCGGGGAGCTGTTTTTT; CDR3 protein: CAMRGGGGELFF
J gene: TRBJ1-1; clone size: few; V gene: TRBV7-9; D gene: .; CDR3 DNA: TGTGCCAGCAGCTTAAGTACCGGGACGGAAAATGAAGCTTTCTTT; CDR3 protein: CASSLSTGTENEAFF
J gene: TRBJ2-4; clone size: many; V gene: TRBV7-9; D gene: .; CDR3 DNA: TGTGCCAGCAGCCAAGGACCAGGAGACATTCAGTACTTC; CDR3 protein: CASSQGPGDIQYF
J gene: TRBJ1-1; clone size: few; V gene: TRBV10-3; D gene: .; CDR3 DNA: TGTGCCATCAGTGAATTCCCTCAGAGAGGGCTGAACACTGAAGCTTTCTTT; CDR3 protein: CAISEFPQRGLNTEAFF
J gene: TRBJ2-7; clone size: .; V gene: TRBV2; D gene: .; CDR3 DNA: TGTGCCAGCATCAGCCCGGGCTACGAGCAGTACTTC; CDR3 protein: CASISPGYEQYF
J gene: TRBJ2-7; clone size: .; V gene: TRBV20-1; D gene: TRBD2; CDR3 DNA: TGCAGTGCTAGGGACTCTCGCGGGGGGGGTCGTGGCCTCTACGAGCAGTACTTC; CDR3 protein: CSARDSRGGGRGLYEQYF
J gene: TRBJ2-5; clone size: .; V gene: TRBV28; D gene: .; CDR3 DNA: TGTGCCAGCACTTGGGCAGGCTCAGAGACCCAGTACTTC; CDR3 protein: CASTWAGSETQYF
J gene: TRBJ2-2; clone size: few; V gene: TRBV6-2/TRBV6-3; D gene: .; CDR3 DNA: TGTGCCAGCAGGGGGGTTTTAACCGGGGAGCTGTTTTTT; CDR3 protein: CASRGVLTGELFF
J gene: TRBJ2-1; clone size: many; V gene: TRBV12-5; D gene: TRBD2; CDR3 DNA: TGTGCTAGTGGTTTGGGTAGCGGGGGGGCCAATGAGCAGTTCTTC; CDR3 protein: CASGLGSGGANEQFF
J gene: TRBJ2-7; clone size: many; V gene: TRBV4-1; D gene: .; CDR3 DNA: TGCGCCAGCAGCCAAGACCGGGGCTCCTACGAGCAGTACTTC; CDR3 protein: CASSQDRGSYEQYF
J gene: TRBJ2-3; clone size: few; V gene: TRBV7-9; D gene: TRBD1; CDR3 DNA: TGTGCCAGCAGGACCGGGACAGGGGGATCCACAGATACGCAGTATTTT; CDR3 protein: CASRTGTGGSTDTQYF
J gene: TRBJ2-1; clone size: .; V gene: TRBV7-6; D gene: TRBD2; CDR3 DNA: TGTGCCAGCAGCTTAAATCGCCCTGCTCATAGCGGGGGGCAATACAATGAGCAGTTCTTC; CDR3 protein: CASSLNRPAHSGGQYNEQFF
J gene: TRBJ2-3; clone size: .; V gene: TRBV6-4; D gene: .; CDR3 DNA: TGTGCCAGCAGCCAGTTCGCAGGGAAAAGCACAGATACGCAGTATTTT; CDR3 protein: CASSQFAGKSTDTQYF
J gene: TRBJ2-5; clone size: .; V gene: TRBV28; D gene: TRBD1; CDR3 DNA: TGTGCCAGCAGCCCCTGGACAGGGGATGGGACAAGTTACCAACAGACCCAGTACTTC; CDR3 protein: CASSPWTGDGTSYQQTQYF
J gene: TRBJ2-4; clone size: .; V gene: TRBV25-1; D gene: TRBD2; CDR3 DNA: TGTGCCAGCAGTGAATCGACACGAGCGGGGGGGTCTTTCAGTATTCAGTACTTC; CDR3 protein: CASSESTRAGGSFSIQYF
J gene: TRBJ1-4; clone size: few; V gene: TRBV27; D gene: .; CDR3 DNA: TGTGCCAGCAGTTCCGCGCCGGCAACTAATGAAAAACTGTTTTTT; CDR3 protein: CASSSAPATNEKLFF
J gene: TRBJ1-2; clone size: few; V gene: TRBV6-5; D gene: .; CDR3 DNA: TGTGCCAGCAGTTACTTTCAGGGGAACGGCTACACCTTC; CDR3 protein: CASSYFQGNGYTF
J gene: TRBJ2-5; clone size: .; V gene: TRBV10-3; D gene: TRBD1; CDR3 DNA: TGTGCCATCAGCTTTCGGACAGGTCAAGAGACCCAGTACTTC; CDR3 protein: CAISFRTGQETQYF
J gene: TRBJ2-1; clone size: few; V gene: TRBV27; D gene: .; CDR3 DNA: TGTGCCAGCAGTTTATCGAGGGTCGAGGAGCAGTTCTTC; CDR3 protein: CASSLSRVEEQFF
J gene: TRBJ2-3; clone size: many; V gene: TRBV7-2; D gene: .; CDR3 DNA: TGTGCCAGCAGCTTAGGCGGATATAGCACAGATACGCAGTATTTT; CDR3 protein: CASSLGGYSTDTQYF
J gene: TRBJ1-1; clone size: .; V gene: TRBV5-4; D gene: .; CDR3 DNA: TGTGCCAGCATGGTACAGGGTGACACTGAAGCTTTCTTT; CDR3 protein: CASMVQGDTEAFF
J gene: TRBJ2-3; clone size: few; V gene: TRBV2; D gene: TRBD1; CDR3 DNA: TGTGCCAGCAGTAGACAGGGGAAGGATACGCAGTATTTT; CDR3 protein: CASSRQGKDTQYF